The 26 T cell receptor beta chains below were found in one sample sequenced in a study of blood T cell repertoires in COVID-19. Measured with immunoSEQ multiplex PCR; TCRdb has only the in-frame clones, and not every one. The data show over 110,000 clones, roughly 84% seen once. The sequencing sample was made of PBMCs or T cells enriched from blood (not recorded which). These receptors were taken from a man between 50 and 59 years old in a cohort exposed to, infected with or recovered from COVID-19 (not recorded which).

The V and J genes are TRBV28 and TRBJ2-7; 10 bases are shared with TRBD1. V shed 10 bases, J shed 4 bases, and the junction held 10 bases outside the gene matches. The germline V gene encodes CDR1 MDHEN and CDR2 SYDVKM. The CDR3 consists of 14 residues. CDR3 DNA: TGTGCCATAAAGGGGGGGACAGGGGAGTACGAGCAGTACTTC. This gives the protein CAIKGGTGEYEQYF. The full variable domain, in which reference TRBV28 and TRBJ2-7 provide the parts outside the CDR3, is DVKVTQSSRYLVKRTGEKVFLECVQDMDHENMFWYRQDPGLGLRLIYFSYDVKMKEKGDIPEGYSVSREKKERFSLILESASTNQTSMYLCAIKGGTGEYEQYFGPGTRLTVT.

The chain couples TRBV3-1 (or the pseudogene TRBV3-2) to TRBJ2-7, with D perhaps matching TRBD1 (6 bases). The CDR3 spans 16 residues. Trimming left V 0 bases short and J 4 bases short, with 16 bases between. Germline V CDR1 and CDR2: LGHDT, YNNKEL (reference sequence). The CDR3 spells CASSQDSRQAVYEQYF. In DNA, the CDR3 is TGTGCCAGCAGCCAAGATTCGAGACAGGCCGTTTACGAGCAGTACTTC.

The V and J genes are TRBV2 and TRBJ1-1, with D uncertain. The CDR3 is 14 residues long. V was cut by 5 bases and J by 0 bases, with 10 bases left in between. The germline V gene has CDR1 SNHLY and CDR2 FYNNEI. The CDR3 DNA sequence: TGTGCCAGCAGTTTGGGAGTTTTGAACACTGAAGCTTTCTTT. Translation gives CASSLGVLNTEAFF.

This clone has just a few counts. The J gene is TRBJ1-2, the V gene TRBV2; no clear D gene. V lost 1 base, J lost 8 bases, and 11 bases lay in between. Germline CDR1 reads SNHLY; CDR2 reads FYNNEI. The CDR3 is 13 residues long. The CDR3 nucleotides read TGTGCCAGCAGTGAAGAGGTGAGGAGCGGCTACACCTTC. Its protein is CASSEEVRSGYTF. The whole variable domain, filled in from reference TRBV2 and TRBJ1-2, reads EPEVTQTPSHQVTQMGQEVILRCVPISNHLYFYWYRQILGQKVEFLVSFYNNEISEKSEIFDDQFSVERPDGSNFTLKIRSTKLEDSAMYFCASSEEVRSGYTFGSGTRLTVV.

The genes are TRBV6-5 and TRBJ2-5, with 7 bases that match TRBD2. The CDR3 loop spans 16 amino acids. Unmatched junction bases numbered 6, after V lost 1 base and J lost 1 base. Per the germline V gene, CDR1 is MNHEY and CDR2 is SVGAGI. CDR3 sequence reads: CASSYWSSGPQETQYF. For the CDR3, the DNA is TGTGCCAGCAGTTACTGGTCTAGCGGCCCCCAAGAGACCCAGTACTTC.

The chain is built from TRBV5-3 and TRBJ2-1, with D maybe TRBD2 (6 bases). Being an ORF, TRBV5-3 has a function that is uncertain. This CDR3 spans 16 amino acids. Trimming cost V 5 bases and J 2 bases, with 17 bases left between them. DNA of the CDR3: TGTGCCAGAAGGCCGACCGGGACGGGGGCCTACAATGAGCAGTTCTTC. This sequence encodes CARRPTGTGAYNEQFF.

The V gene is TRBV27, the J gene TRBJ1-2; 8 bases map to TRBD1. CDR1 and CDR2 from the germline V gene are MNHEY and SMNVEV (reference sequence). The CDR3 extends over 17 amino acids. The CDR3 DNA follows: TGTGCTATTTACGAAGGGGGACAGGTCCTCCTTTCCTATGGCTACACCTTC. This sequence encodes CAIYEGGQVLLSYGYTF.

This sequence joins TRBV7-8 and TRBJ2-2, with a weak D call TRBD2 (5 bases). Per the germline V gene, CDR1 is SGHVS and CDR2 is FQNEAQ. The CDR3 sequence is 14 residues long. The V end lost 6 bases, the J end lost 6 bases, and 14 bases lay between the germline ends. The CDR3 here is CASRGPTNPGELFF. The DNA of the CDR3 is TGTGCCAGCAGGGGCCCGACTAATCCCGGGGAGCTGTTTTTT.

J is TRBJ1-2 and V is TRBV7-9; TRBD1 matches 10 bases. V was pared by 5 bases and J by 4 bases, with 10 bases of the junction left unmatched. The V gene's germline CDR1 is SEHNR and CDR2 FQNEAQ (reference sequence). The CDR3 consists of 16 residues. CDR3 bases: TGTGCCAGCAGCGCTAACCTCCGGACAGGGGGCTATGGCTACACCTTC. Its translation is CASSANLRTGGYGYTF.

V is TRBV12-3 or TRBV12-4 and J is TRBJ1-5; D call uncertain. The CDR3 extends over 13 amino acids. V lost 2 bases, J lost 7 bases, and 9 bases lay in between. The CDR3 DNA reads TGTGCCAGCAGTTTAAGCCGAGGCCAGCCCCAGCATTTT. Amino acids: CASSLSRGQPQHF.

The chain combines TRBV9 with TRBJ2-1; 7 bases map to TRBD2. The CDR3 loop spans 12 amino acids. Germline loops: CDR1 SGDLS, CDR2 YYNGEE. The J segment lost 9 bases and the V segment lost 4 bases, leaving 4 bases of the junction unmatched. The CDR3 sequence is CASSPGGGEQFF. The CDR3 region has the DNA TGTGCCAGCAGCCCCGGCGGGGGTGAGCAGTTCTTC.

The chain employs TRBV19 and TRBJ1-2; D not resolved. Germline lookup yields CDR1 LNHDA and CDR2 SQIVND (reference sequence). The CDR3 spans 16 residues. V lost 3 bases, J lost 1 base, and 15 bases lay in between. The CDR3 protein is CASSITEPTRNYGYTF. As DNA, the CDR3 is TGTGCCAGTAGTATTACGGAGCCAACCCGTAACTATGGCTACACCTTC.

The V and J genes are TRBV2 and TRBJ2-5; perhaps TRBD2 as D (5 bases). The CDR3 contains 12 residues. V was clipped by 4 bases and J by 5 bases, with 8 bases between them. Germline lookup yields CDR1 SNHLY and CDR2 FYNNEI. The CDR3 nucleotides read TGTGCCAGCAGTGGAGTAGCGGAGACCCAGTACTTC. This codes for CASSGVAETQYF.

This clone was detected only a few times. V usage is TRBV6-5 and J usage is TRBJ1-1; D is undetermined. V was cut by 6 bases and J by 0 bases, with 14 bases left in between. Germline V gene sequence: CDR1 MNHEY, CDR2 SVGAGI. This CDR3 spans 15 amino acids. The CDR3 spells CASRLFRGLNTEAFF. Written as DNA, the CDR3 is TGTGCCAGCAGACTATTCAGAGGTTTGAACACTGAAGCTTTCTTT.

This clone occurred a few times. CDR3 residues: CASSPTRTGQSSYNEQFF. The CDR3 nucleotides are TGTGCCAGCAGCCCTACCCGGACAGGGCAGTCTAGCTACAATGAGCAGTTCTTC. The J gene is TRBJ2-1, the V gene TRBV7-9, with 8 positions matching TRBD1. There are 18 residues in the CDR3. Germline loops: CDR1 SEHNR, CDR2 FQNEAQ (reference sequence). V shed 5 bases and J 3 bases; nucleotides not matched to a gene: 15.

In this sample, this clone turned up once. The V gene is TRBV14, the J gene TRBJ1-6; no clear D. The CDR3 contains 18 residues. Deletions cut 1 base from V and 0 bases from J, with 13 bases between. Germline V gene data show CDR1 as SGHDN and CDR2 as FVKESK. CDR3 coding DNA: TGTGCCAGCAGCCAAGCATACTCCCGGAGCTCCTATAATTCACCCCTCCACTTT. This sequence encodes CASSQAYSRSSYNSPLHF.

The J gene is TRBJ1-5, the V gene TRBV19; D is uncertain. Trimming pared 1 base from V and 0 bases from J, leaving 10 bases between. Germline V lookup: CDR1 LNHDA, CDR2 SQIVND (reference sequence). The CDR3 sequence is 16 residues long. CDR3 DNA sequence: TGTGCCAGTAGTATAGCCGACGGGTATAGCAATCAGCCCCAGCATTTT. Translating gives CASSIADGYSNQPQHF.

This chain connects TRBV4-3 to TRBJ2-3, with 9 bases lining up with TRBD1. The CDR3 has 15 residues. Unmatched junction bases numbered 4, after V lost 4 bases and J lost 2 bases. CDR1 LGHNA and CDR2 YSLEER come from the germline V gene. The CDR3 sequence is CASSPDRGTTDTQYF. CDR3 nucleotide sequence: TGCGCCAGCAGCCCGGACAGGGGTACCACAGATACGCAGTATTTT.

J is TRBJ2-1 and V is TRBV7-6; possibly TRBD2 for D (5 bases). The ends were cut back, 5 bases at V and 7 bases at J, with 15 bases in the middle. This CDR3 comprises 14 residues. Per germline, CDR1 SGHVS and CDR2 FNYEAQ. The CDR3 DNA is TGTGCCAGCAGCCCGGAGGAGGTACGGAATGAGCAGTTCTTC. Translation gives CASSPEEVRNEQFF.

This clone was detected only once. The genes are TRBV30 and TRBJ2-3, with D unresolved. This CDR3 is built from 13 residues. Germline CDR1 reads GTSNPN; CDR2 reads SVGIG (reference sequence). Deletions cut 2 bases from V and 0 bases from J, with 6 bases between. For the CDR3, the DNA is TGTGCCTGGAGTCCTCTGAGCACAGATACGCAGTATTTT. As protein: CAWSPLSTDTQYF. Based on the CDR3 plus reference TRBV30 and TRBJ2-3, the full variable domain is SQTIHQWPATLVQPVGSPLSLECTVEGTSNPNLYWYRQAAGRGLQLLFYSVGIGQISSEVPQNLSASRPQDRQFILSSKKLLLSDSGFYLCAWSPLSTDTQYFGPGTRLTVL.

CDR3 sequence reads: CASMLYQGNQPQHF. The DNA for the CDR3 is TGTGCCAGTATGTTATATCAGGGCAATCAGCCCCAGCATTTT. The rearrangement joins TRBV19 to TRBJ1-5; no definite D call. The CDR3 spans 14 residues. V dropped 7 bases and J dropped 2 bases, with 12 bases sitting between them. Looked up from germline, CDR1 is LNHDA and CDR2 is SQIVND (reference sequence). The full variable domain, with the rest looked up from reference TRBV19 and TRBJ1-5, is DGGITQSPKYLFRKEGQNVTLSCEQNLNHDAMYWYRQDPGQGLRLIYYSQIVNDFQKGDIAEGYSVSREKKESFPLTVTSAQKNPTAFYLCASMLYQGNQPQHFGDGTRLSIL.

This chain uses TRBV5-1 with TRBJ1-5; the D gene is possibly TRBD1 (5 bases). With 2 bases removed from V and 0 bases from J, the gap between germline ends came to 9 bases. Germline CDR1 is SGHRS and CDR2 is YFSETQ. The length of the CDR3 is 15 residues. The CDR3 sequence is CASSFDSSSNQPQHF. CDR3 in DNA: TGCGCCAGCAGCTTCGACAGCAGTAGCAATCAGCCCCAGCATTTT.

This clone was recorded once. The rearrangement links TRBV28 to TRBJ2-1, with 12 bases identical to TRBD2. V lost 6 bases and J lost 5; bases outside the gene matches: 5. This CDR3 is 15 amino acids long. Germline V gives CDR1 MDHEN, CDR2 SYDVKM. The CDR3 is CASSPGLAGNNEQFF. DNA of the CDR3: TGTGCCAGCAGCCCCGGACTAGCGGGGAACAATGAGCAGTTCTTC.

The rearrangement joins TRBV2 to TRBJ2-1, with TRBD2 matching over 8 bases. Trimming at V came to 7 bases and at J to 5 bases, leaving 4 bases not matched to a gene. The germline V gene encodes CDR1 SNHLY and CDR2 FYNNEI. The CDR3 totals 13 residues. CDR3 sequence: CASTGGANNEQFF. CDR3 nucleotides: TGTGCCAGCACCGGGGGGGCTAACAATGAGCAGTTCTTC.

The chain carries TRBV24-1 and TRBJ2-5; D unresolved. The V gene's germline CDR1 is KGHDR and CDR2 SFDVKD. V was clipped by 3 bases and J by 4 bases, with 8 bases between them. The CDR3 consists of 13 residues. The CDR3 region is CATSDASIETQYF. CDR3 sequence (DNA): TGTGCCACCAGTGATGCGTCAATAGAGACCCAGTACTTC.

This chain joins TRBV3-1 (or the pseudogene TRBV3-2) and TRBJ2-1; D may be TRBD1 (6 bases). Germline CDR1 and CDR2: LGHDT and YNNKEL (reference sequence). This CDR3 has 16 amino acids. V lost 5 bases, J lost 6 bases, and 20 bases lay in between. The CDR3 is CASSTSRTAIANEQFF. DNA of the CDR3: TGTGCCAGCAGCACCTCTCGGACAGCTATCGCCAATGAGCAGTTCTTC.